This TCR beta chain was sequenced for a study of blood T cell repertoires in COVID-19. Looking at the study overall: Samples representing acute and convalescent COVID-19 were sourced from the United States, Italy and Spain. PBMCs, B-cell-depleted T cells, or T cells were the source of the cDNA or gDNA that made up the material.

CDR1 is SNHLY and CDR2 is FYNNEI in the germline V gene. V trimming: 6 bases; J trimming: 2 bases; junction bases outside the gene matches: 4. CDR3 length: 15 amino acids. Per the authors' pipeline: Reference gene primer amplification gave nucleated cell count estimates. TCRdb's copy holds only in-frame clones and misses some; the assay was immunoSEQ multiplex PCR. V and J calls and clone size follow that table, whereas D and trimming were derived from the DNA. Found here are 200,000 to 250,000 clones, roughly four fifths of them singletons; the top ten hold roughly 7.8%. While infection was still active, Seattle patients were enrolled and then followed longitudinally.

The source material was peripheral blood. The chain links TRBV2 to TRBJ2-7; 13 nucleotides agree with TRBD2. The receptor was derived from a woman of 80 years or more with COVID-19, enrolled during active disease. This CDR3 reads CASRPGLAGPYEQYF. Written as DNA, the CDR3 is TGTGCCAGCAGACCGGGACTAGCGGGGCCCTACGAGCAGTACTTC.